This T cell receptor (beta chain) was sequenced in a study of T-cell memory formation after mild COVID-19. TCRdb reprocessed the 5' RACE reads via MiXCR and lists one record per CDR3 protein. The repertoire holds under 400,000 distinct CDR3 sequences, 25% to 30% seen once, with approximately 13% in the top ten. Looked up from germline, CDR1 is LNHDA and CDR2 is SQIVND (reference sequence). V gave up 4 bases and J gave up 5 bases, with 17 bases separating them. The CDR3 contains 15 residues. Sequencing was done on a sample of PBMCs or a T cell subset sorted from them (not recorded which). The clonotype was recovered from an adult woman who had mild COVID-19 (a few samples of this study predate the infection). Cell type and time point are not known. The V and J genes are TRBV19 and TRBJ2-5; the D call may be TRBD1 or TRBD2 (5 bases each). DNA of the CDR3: TGTGCCAGTAGTACTTGGGACGCCTCGGAGGAGACCCAGTACTTC. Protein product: CASSTWDASEETQYF. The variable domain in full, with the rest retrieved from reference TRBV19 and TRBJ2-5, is DGGITQSPKYLFRKEGQNVTLSCEQNLNHDAMYWYRQDPGQGLRLIYYSQIVNDFQKGDIAEGYSVSREKKESFPLTVTSAQKNPTAFYLCASSTWDASEETQYFGPGTRLLVL.